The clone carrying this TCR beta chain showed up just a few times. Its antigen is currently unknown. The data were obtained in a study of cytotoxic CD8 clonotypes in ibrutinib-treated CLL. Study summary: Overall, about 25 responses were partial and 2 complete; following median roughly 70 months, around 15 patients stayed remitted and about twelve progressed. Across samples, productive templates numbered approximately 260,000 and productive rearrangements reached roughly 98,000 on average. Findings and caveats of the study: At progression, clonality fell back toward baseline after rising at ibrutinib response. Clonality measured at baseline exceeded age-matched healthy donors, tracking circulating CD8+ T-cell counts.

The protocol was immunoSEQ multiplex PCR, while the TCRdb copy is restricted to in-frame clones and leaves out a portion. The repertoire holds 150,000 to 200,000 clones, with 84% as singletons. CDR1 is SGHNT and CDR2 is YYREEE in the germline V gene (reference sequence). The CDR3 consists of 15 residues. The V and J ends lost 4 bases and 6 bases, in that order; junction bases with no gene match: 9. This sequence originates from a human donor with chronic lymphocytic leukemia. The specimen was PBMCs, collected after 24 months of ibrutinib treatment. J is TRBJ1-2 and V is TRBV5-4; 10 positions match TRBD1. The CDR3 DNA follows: TGTGCCAGCAGCCACCGGGACAGGGGAATTGATGGCTACACCTTC. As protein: CASSHRDRGIDGYTF.